This T cell receptor (beta chain) is drawn from a study of shared clonotypes between healthy human individuals. The CDR3 consists of 16 residues. J lost 0 bases, V lost 5 bases, and 5 bases had no gene match. Per germline, CDR1 MDHEN and CDR2 SYDVKM. The naive CD8 population came from CD45RO-negative cells selected for CCR7, without terminally differentiated effector memory CD45RA+ cells. Findings and caveats of the study: Naive CD4 clonotypes were shared across several donors at roughly 5%.

About this clone itself: The antigen is not known.

Sequencing was at deep level. Only in-frame clones appear in the TCRdb table, and some are missing; sequencing was by immunoSEQ multiplex PCR. The table shows some 600,000 clones, with about 95% occurring only once. V usage is TRBV28 and J usage is TRBJ1-5; 9 nucleotides line up with TRBD1. This TCR came from a woman under 40 in good health. Sequenced sample: naive CD8+ T cells sorted from blood. CDR3 residues: CASSAWTGVSNQPQHF. CDR3 bases: TGTGCCAGCAGTGCCTGGACAGGGGTTAGCAATCAGCCCCAGCATTTT.